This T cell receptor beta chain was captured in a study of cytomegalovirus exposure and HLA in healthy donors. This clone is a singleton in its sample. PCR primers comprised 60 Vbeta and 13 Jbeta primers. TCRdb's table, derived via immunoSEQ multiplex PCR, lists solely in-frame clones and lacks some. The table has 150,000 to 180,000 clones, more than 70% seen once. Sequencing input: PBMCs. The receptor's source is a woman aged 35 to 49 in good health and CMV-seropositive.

The CDR3 DNA reads as TGTGCCAGTAGTATAGGGGACAGTCTTCAGCCCCAGCATTTT. This sequence encodes CASSIGDSLQPQHF. The chain carries TRBV19 and TRBJ1-5, with TRBD1 matching 7 bases. Germline assignment: CDR1 LNHDA and CDR2 SQIVND (reference sequence). This CDR3 comprises 14 residues. V trimming: 1 base; J trimming: 6 bases; junction bases outside the gene matches: 3. The complete variable domain, with remaining parts taken from reference TRBV19 and TRBJ1-5, reads DGGITQSPKYLFRKEGQNVTLSCEQNLNHDAMYWYRQDPGQGLRLIYYSQIVNDFQKGDIAEGYSVSREKKESFPLTVTSAQKNPTAFYLCASSIGDSLQPQHFGDGTRLSIL.